This T cell receptor beta chain is drawn from a study of T cell changes during pregnancy in multiple sclerosis. Germline V gene lookup returns CDR1 SGHTA and CDR2 FQGNSA. The CDR3 is made up of 15 amino acids. The V and J ends lost 0 bases and 2 bases, in that order; junction bases with no gene match: 3. Sequencing used immunoSEQ multiplex PCR; TCRdb keeps in-frame clones, though not all of them. Here the sample spans roughly 80,000 clones, approximately 89% being singletons. The chain recombines TRBV7-2 with TRBJ2-7; 8 bases are a match to TRBD2. The source material was peripheral blood, sampled before pregnancy. This TCR was recovered from a female donor with multiple sclerosis, enrolled in a pregnancy study. CDR3 sequence (DNA): TGTGCCAGCAGCTTAGCCGGGACTAGTGCCTACGAGCAGTACTTC. Protein: CASSLAGTSAYEQYF.